A selection of T cell receptor beta chains follows, all from one sample in a study of early T cells in non-severe SARS-CoV-2 infection. TCRdb used MiXCR to reprocess the 5' RACE reads, holding one entry per CDR3 protein. The repertoire holds roughly 72,000 distinct CDR3 sequences, with about an eighth as singletons. The sample was whole blood, taken at baseline. The receptors come from an adult who was a healthcare worker with PCR-confirmed SARS-CoV-2 infection or an uninfected control (not recorded which). Both conserved end residues are part of each CDR3. The order of the fields is D gene, J gene, V gene, clone size, CDR3 DNA, CDR3 protein. A D gene is named only where the DNA matches it firmly. The size of a clone is reported for some rows only, either as once, few or many, or as a class for expanded clones.

d_call: .; j_call: TRBJ2-7; v_call: TRBV9; clone_size: few; cdr3_nt: TGTGCCAGCAGCGGCATGGGGCCCCCCTACGAGCAGTACTTC; cdr3_aa: CASSGMGPPYEQYF
d_call: .; j_call: TRBJ2-2; v_call: TRBV6-5; clone_size: .; cdr3_nt: TGTGCCAGCAGTCGACGGCCGGGACTTCAGAACACCGGGGAGCTGTTTTTT; cdr3_aa: CASSRRPGLQNTGELFF
d_call: .; j_call: TRBJ1-4; v_call: TRBV5-8; clone_size: few; cdr3_nt: TGTGCCAGCAGCTTGGAGCAGGGACTAGCTAATGAAAAACTGTTTTTT; cdr3_aa: CASSLEQGLANEKLFF
d_call: .; j_call: TRBJ2-2; v_call: TRBV7-2; clone_size: .; cdr3_nt: TGTGCCAGCAGCTTAGTTGTCGGGCTCACCGGGGAGCTGTTTTTT; cdr3_aa: CASSLVVGLTGELFF
d_call: .; j_call: TRBJ2-6; v_call: TRBV28; clone_size: few; cdr3_nt: TGTGCCAGCAGTCCCCCCCCGATAGGGGCCAACGTCCTGACTTTC; cdr3_aa: CASSPPPIGANVLTF
d_call: .; j_call: TRBJ2-3; v_call: TRBV10-3; clone_size: .; cdr3_nt: TGTGCCATCAGTCCCGGGATGGACACAGATACGCAGTATTTT; cdr3_aa: CAISPGMDTDTQYF
d_call: TRBD1; j_call: TRBJ2-1; v_call: TRBV29-1; clone_size: few; cdr3_nt: TGCAGCGCATGGGACAGGGGGGATGAGCAGTTCTTC; cdr3_aa: CSAWDRGDEQFF
d_call: .; j_call: TRBJ2-1; v_call: TRBV18; clone_size: .; cdr3_nt: TGTGCCAGCTCCCAAGCCCGGGGTAGCTCCTACAATGAGCAGTTCTTC; cdr3_aa: CASSQARGSSYNEQFF
d_call: TRBD2; j_call: TRBJ2-7; v_call: TRBV6-2/TRBV6-3; clone_size: .; cdr3_nt: TGTGCCAGCAGTTACCGGACTAGCGGGGGGACTCCCCCCTACGAGCAGTACTTC; cdr3_aa: CASSYRTSGGTPPYEQYF
d_call: .; j_call: TRBJ2-3; v_call: TRBV7-2; clone_size: many; cdr3_nt: TGTGCCAGCAGCTTAGGGACTAACCGTGGGGGGCTCACAGATACGCAGTATTTT; cdr3_aa: CASSLGTNRGGLTDTQYF
d_call: TRBD1; j_call: TRBJ1-1; v_call: TRBV12-3/TRBV12-4; clone_size: few; cdr3_nt: TGTGCCAGCAGATCGGGACAGCAGAACACTGAAGCTTTCTTT; cdr3_aa: CASRSGQQNTEAFF
d_call: .; j_call: TRBJ2-3; v_call: TRBV28; clone_size: .; cdr3_nt: TGTGCCAGCAGTTTATGGGGGGATCCCACAGATACGCAGTATTTT; cdr3_aa: CASSLWGDPTDTQYF
d_call: .; j_call: TRBJ2-3; v_call: TRBV7-9; clone_size: many; cdr3_nt: TGTGCCAGCACCCCAGGTTGGACAGATACGCAGTATTTT; cdr3_aa: CASTPGWTDTQYF
d_call: .; j_call: TRBJ2-7; v_call: TRBV3-1; clone_size: many; cdr3_nt: TGTGCCAGCAGCCAGATCTACGAGCAGTACTTC; cdr3_aa: CASSQIYEQYF
d_call: TRBD2; j_call: TRBJ2-5; v_call: TRBV5-1; clone_size: few; cdr3_nt: TGCGCCAGCAGCCCACCTAGCGGGGGAGGGGAAGAGACCCAGTACTTC; cdr3_aa: CASSPPSGGGEETQYF
d_call: .; j_call: TRBJ2-4; v_call: TRBV7-2; clone_size: .; cdr3_nt: TGTGCCAGCAGCCCAGCGGGCCCAAACATTCAGTACTTC; cdr3_aa: CASSPAGPNIQYF